This entry is about one T cell receptor (beta chain). Each replicate PCR on the sorted subsets used approximately 200 ng DNA (around 30,000 T cell genomes). TCRdb keeps only in-frame clones here, not all; method: immunoSEQ multiplex PCR. Altogether a few hundred thousand clones are present, approximately 65% being singletons, with the ten largest covering 11%. This sample was taken from a study of shared clonotypes between healthy human individuals. In the study overall: CD4 naive cells filled three plates per donor, CD4 memory three, CD8 naive two and CD8 memory one.

Germline CDR1 LGHNA, CDR2 YSLEER. Trimming removed 0 bases from V and 2 bases from J, with 23 bases in between. The CDR3 is 20 amino acids. The clonotype was recovered from a man aged 25-40 years in good health. The V call is TRBV4-3, the J call TRBJ2-1; a possible D gene is TRBD2 (5 bases). The specimen sequenced was memory CD4+ T cells sorted from blood. Subset here: CD45RA-negative fraction. The CDR3 is CASSQDPPALGYSAYNEQFF. The DNA of the CDR3 is TGCGCCAGCAGCCAAGATCCGCCAGCCCTGGGATATAGCGCCTACAATGAGCAGTTCTTC.